Each of the 20 T cell receptor beta chains below was sequenced from the same sample in a study of identical twins. TCRdb reprocessed the 5' RACE reads via MiXCR and lists one record per CDR3 protein. This table holds 450,000 or so distinct CDR3 sequences, over 11% found once. The same sample was also studied in work on yellow fever vaccine responses in identical twins.

The specimen was CD4+ T cells sorted from blood. The source of these receptors is a woman aged 18 to 35 in good health.

This clonotype was detected a few times. The chain recombines TRBV7-2 with TRBJ2-3; TRBD2 matches 8 bases. The CDR3 has 15 residues. Germline loops: CDR1 SGHTA, CDR2 FQGNSA. J gave up 7 bases and V 5 bases, and 11 bases lay outside the gene matches. In nucleotides, the CDR3 is TGTGCCAGCAGCCGTCTCGGGGGGGCCTCAAATACGCAGTATTTT. It translates to CASSRLGGASNTQYF.

This clonotype was counted between two and nine times. The gene calls are TRBV29-1 and TRBJ1-2; D unclear. This CDR3 has 11 amino acids. Per the germline V gene, CDR1 is SQVTM and CDR2 is ANQGSEA. Trimming took 7 bases from V and 7 from J, leaving 13 bases between them. DNA for the CDR3: TGCAGCGCGAATGCCGTAGGTGGCTACACCTTC. Its protein is CSANAVGGYTF.

The chain has TRBV10-3 and TRBJ2-7; TRBD1 matches at 10 bases. The CDR3 is 16 residues long. Germline values: CDR1 ENHRY, CDR2 SYGVKD. Losses at the gene ends were 2 bases for V and 2 bases for J; bases not matched to a gene: 6. The CDR3 DNA is TGTGCCATCAGTGAGCATACCGGGACAGGGGCCTACGAGCAGTACTTC. Encoded protein: CAISEHTGTGAYEQYF.

The chain recombines TRBV7-2 with TRBJ2-3; no reliable D call. Trimming pared 0 bases from V and 0 bases from J, leaving 16 bases between. The germline V gene encodes CDR1 SGHTA and CDR2 FQGNSA. This CDR3 is built from 18 residues. CDR3 residues: CASSLAAGRVASTDTQYF. The CDR3 DNA reads as TGTGCCAGCAGCTTAGCAGCCGGTAGGGTAGCTAGCACAGATACGCAGTATTTT.

This clonotype showed up just a few times. CDR3 amino acids: CSAKIRGGNSPLHF. For the CDR3, the DNA is TGCAGTGCTAAGATACGAGGGGGTAATTCACCCCTCCACTTT. The genes are TRBV20-1 and TRBJ1-6; TRBD1 might be the D (6 bases). The length of the CDR3 is 14 residues. CDR1 and CDR2 (germline): DFQATT, SNEGSKA (reference sequence). V lost 4 bases and J lost 6, with 13 bases in between.

This clonotype was seen a handful of times. The chain recombines TRBV27 with TRBJ2-7; D ambiguous. The V gene lost 0 bases and the J gene lost 4 bases, with 13 bases spanning the gap. This CDR3 has 15 amino acids. CDR1 and CDR2 from the germline V gene are MNHEY and SMNVEV (reference sequence). DNA of the CDR3: TGTGCCAGCAGTTTATCCGTGAAGAACCCTTACGAGCAGTACTTC. Translating it yields CASSLSVKNPYEQYF.

This clonotype was counted at least ten times. The chain joins TRBV29-1 to TRBJ1-1, with D uncertain. From germline, CDR1 is SQVTM and CDR2 ANQGSEA. V shed 3 bases and J shed 1 base, with 15 bases lying between them. CDR3 length equals 15 residues. CDR3 sequence (DNA): TGCAGCGTTGACGGTAGATCGGGCGGGAACACTGAAGCTTTCTTT. Encoded protein: CSVDGRSGGNTEAFF.

The chain employs TRBV6-5 and TRBJ2-7, with D possibly called TRBD1 or TRBD2 (5 bases each). The ends were cut back, 2 bases at V and 1 base at J, with 12 bases in the middle. The CDR3 is 15 residues long. The germline CDR1 and CDR2 sequences are MNHEY and SVGAGI. The CDR3 sequence is CASSYAAGTSYEQYF. The CDR3, as DNA: TGTGCCAGCAGTTACGCGGCAGGGACGTCCTACGAGCAGTACTTC.

This clonotype was detected a few times. The rearrangement links TRBV20-1 to TRBJ2-2; TRBD1 agrees at 11 bases. Per germline, CDR1 DFQATT and CDR2 SNEGSKA (reference sequence). This CDR3 has 14 amino acids. Trimming took 6 bases from V and 8 from J; bases not matched to a gene: 8. The DNA for the CDR3 is TGCAGTGCCAGGACAGGGGGCATCATAGGGGAGCTGTTTTTT. Its translation: CSARTGGIIGELFF.

The CDR3 DNA is TGTGCCAGTAGTATAAAGGGCCCTTCAGCGGGACTATACAATGAGCAGTTCTTC. Its protein is CASSIKGPSAGLYNEQFF. The V call is TRBV19, the J call TRBJ2-1; 7 bases map to TRBD2. The CDR3 has 18 residues. CDR1 is LNHDA, CDR2 SQIVND, per germline (reference sequence). The trim removed 2 bases at V and 4 bases at J, leaving 14 bases unmatched.

A few counts support this clonotype. The junction differs from germline at one of its ends, possibly a read error. This chain links TRBV14 with TRBJ2-1; tentative D call: TRBD2 (6 bases). CDR1 is SGHDN, CDR2 FVKESK, per germline. The CDR3 extends over 14 amino acids. For the CDR3, the DNA is TGTGCCAGCAGCCAAGCTAGCCTTGGCGGGGAGCGGCTCTTC. Translated, it gives CASSQASLGGERLF.

This rearrangement joins TRBV7-2 to TRBJ2-3, with D possibly being TRBD2 (6 bases). The CDR3 extends over 16 amino acids. Germline CDR1 reads SGHTA; CDR2 reads FQGNSA. V was pared by 4 bases and J by 4 bases, with 18 bases between. CDR3 sequence: CASSWMREGSADTQYF. CDR3 coding DNA: TGTGCCAGCAGCTGGATGCGGGAAGGGTCAGCAGATACGCAGTATTTT.

This clonotype turned up a few times. This rearrangement joins TRBV29-1 to TRBJ1-1; TRBD1 matches at 10 bases. The CDR3 spans 15 residues. CDR1 SQVTM and CDR2 ANQGSEA come from the germline V gene. With V trimmed by 7 bases and J by 1 base, 9 bases remained unmatched. The CDR3 bases are TGCAGCGCCTCCGGGACAGGGGTCCCGAACACTGAAGCTTTCTTT. Translation gives CSASGTGVPNTEAFF.

The J gene is TRBJ2-3, the V gene TRBV6-2 or TRBV6-3; D possibly matches TRBD1 or TRBD2 (5 bases each). The CDR3 spans 18 residues. Trimming cost V 0 bases and J 4 bases, with 20 bases left between them. In germline, CDR1 is MNHEY, CDR2 SVGEGT. The CDR3 DNA reads as TGTGCCAGCAGTTACTCCGGGTGGGACGCAAGTGGTTCAGATACGCAGTATTTT. Its translation is CASSYSGWDASGSDTQYF.

The gene calls are TRBV20-1 and TRBJ2-3; D gene ambiguous. Trimming removed 5 bases from V and 1 base from J, with 13 bases in between. Germline assignment: CDR1 DFQATT and CDR2 SNEGSKA (reference sequence). This CDR3 region has 14 residues. CDR3 nucleotide sequence: TGCAGTGCTGGCACAAAACGGGGCACAGATACGCAGTATTTT. This gives the protein CSAGTKRGTDTQYF.

This clonotype was seen a handful of times. The chain has TRBV7-9 and TRBJ2-7; D is ambiguous. Trimming cost V 1 base and J 5 bases, with 6 bases left between them. The CDR3 has 12 amino acids. Germline assignment: CDR1 SEHNR and CDR2 FQNEAQ (reference sequence). The DNA for the CDR3 is TGTGCCAGCAGCTTAGAGGTTAACGAGCAGTACTTC. It encodes CASSLEVNEQYF.

V usage is TRBV5-4 and J usage is TRBJ1-1; TRBD1 is a possible D gene (6 bases). With 1 base removed from V and 1 base from J, the gap between germline ends came to 11 bases. The CDR3 runs to 15 residues. CDR1 and CDR2 from the germline V gene are SGHNT and YYREEE (reference sequence). The CDR3 region is CASSLTGRKNTEAFF. The CDR3 coding sequence is TGTGCCAGCAGCTTGACAGGGCGGAAGAACACTGAAGCTTTCTTT.

This clonotype showed up many times. The chain joins TRBV5-1 to TRBJ2-7; D possibly corresponds to TRBD2 (6 bases). Trimming pared 3 bases from V and 3 bases from J, leaving 10 bases between. Germline V CDR1 and CDR2: SGHRS, YFSETQ. The CDR3 runs 13 residues. The CDR3 DNA reads as TGCGCCAGCAGCTGGGACTTTAACTACGAGCAGTACTTC. Its translation is CASSWDFNYEQYF.

This clonotype was seen only a few times. The J gene is TRBJ2-4, the V gene TRBV27, with a possible D match to TRBD2 (7 bases). CDR1 MNHEY and CDR2 SMNVEV come from the germline V gene (reference sequence). The CDR3 contains 19 residues. Trimming pared 6 bases from V and 1 base from J, leaving 25 bases between. The CDR3 spells CASSWGRGPEGGAKNIQYF. The CDR3 DNA sequence: TGTGCCAGCAGCTGGGGGAGGGGACCCGAGGGGGGGGCCAAAAACATTCAGTACTTC.

V is TRBV6-1 and J is TRBJ2-1; TRBD2 might be the D (6 bases). Germline CDR1 is MNHNS and CDR2 is SASEGT. CDR3 length: 14 amino acids. V shed 5 bases and J shed 9 bases, with 17 bases lying between them. The CDR3 DNA is TGTGCCAGCAGTCTCGGGACTTCCACCGGTGAGCAGTTCTTC. Protein sequence: CASSLGTSTGEQFF.